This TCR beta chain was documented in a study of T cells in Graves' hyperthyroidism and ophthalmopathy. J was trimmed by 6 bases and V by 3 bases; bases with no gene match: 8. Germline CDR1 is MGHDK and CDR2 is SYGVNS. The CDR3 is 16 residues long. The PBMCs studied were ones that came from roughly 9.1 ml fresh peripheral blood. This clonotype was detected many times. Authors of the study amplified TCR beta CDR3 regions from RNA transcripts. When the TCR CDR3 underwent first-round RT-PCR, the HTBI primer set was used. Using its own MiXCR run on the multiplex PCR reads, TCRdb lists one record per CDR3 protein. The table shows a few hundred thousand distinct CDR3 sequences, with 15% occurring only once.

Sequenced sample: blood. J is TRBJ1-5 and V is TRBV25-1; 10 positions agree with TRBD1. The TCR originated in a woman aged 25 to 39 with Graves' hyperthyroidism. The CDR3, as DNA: TGTGCCAGCAGTGACCCACCGGGACAGGGGAGTCAGCCCCAGCATTTT. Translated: CASSDPPGQGSQPQHF. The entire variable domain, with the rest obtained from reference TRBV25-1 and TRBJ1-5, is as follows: EADIYQTPRYLVIGTGKKITLECSQTMGHDKMYWYQQDPGMELHLIHYSYGVNSTEKGDLSSESTVSRIRTEHFPLTLESARPSHTSQYLCASSDPPGQGSQPQHFGDGTRLSIL.